Presented here are 22 T cell receptor beta chains from one specimen sequenced in a study of CD8 T cell repertoires and HIV-1 epitope variants (dated by TCRdb to 2018 to 2020). The library was prepared using the immunoSEQ multiplex PCR assay. TCRdb holds this immuneACCESS table with in-frame rearrangements only. Some clones are missing; in checked studies, unresolved V genes explain under half, and the rest has no known cause. The sample table holds several thousand clones, of which about 65% were seen once. The top ten constitute 35% to 50% of the sample. The antigens of these receptors remain unknown. Sequencing input: cultured CD8+ T cells derived from PBMCs. All receptors derive from a male donor with HIV.

This chain links TRBV20-1 with TRBJ2-2, with D unclear. This CDR3 is 11 amino acids long. Deletions cut 6 bases from V and 6 bases from J, with 8 bases between. Germline V CDR1 and CDR2: DFQATT, SNEGSKA (reference sequence). The CDR3 loop is CSASWAGELFF. The CDR3 DNA reads as TGCAGTGCCTCATGGGCCGGGGAGCTGTTTTTT.

CDR3: CASSLNPGQNYEQYF. The CDR3 DNA sequence: TGTGCCAGCAGCCTTAATCCGGGACAAAACTACGAGCAGTACTTC. The chain has TRBV7-8 and TRBJ2-7, with D tentatively TRBD1 (6 bases). CDR1 and CDR2 (germline): SGHVS, FQNEAQ. With 5 bases removed from V and 3 bases from J, the gap between germline ends came to 17 bases. The CDR3 is 15 amino acids.

This sequence joins TRBV19 and TRBJ1-2, with a weak D call TRBD1 (6 bases). The CDR3 loop spans 14 amino acids. The germline V gene has CDR1 LNHDA and CDR2 SQIVND (reference sequence). Between the trimmed V and J ends, which lost 3 bases and 8 bases, there was a span of 16 bases. The CDR3 DNA is TGTGCCAGTAGTATTAGGAACAGGGCGTGGGGCTACACCTTC. Translating gives CASSIRNRAWGYTF.

This clone has just one count. Here the CDR3 reads CATMGLAGGPDTDTQYF. Written as DNA, the CDR3 is TGTGCCACCATGGGACTAGCGGGAGGCCCAGACACAGATACGCAGTATTTT. The rearrangement uses TRBV25-1 and TRBJ2-3; TRBD2 matches 15 bases. The CDR3 consists of 17 residues. V dropped 10 bases and J dropped 2; count of bases not matched to a gene: 10. Looked up from germline, CDR1 is MGHDK and CDR2 is SYGVNS.

This clone has a handful of counts. The chain recombines TRBV6-5 with TRBJ1-4, with D possibly being TRBD1 (5 bases). The CDR3 is 15 amino acids. Germline V gives CDR1 MNHEY, CDR2 SVGAGI. V lost 5 bases and J 5 bases, leaving 15 bases between the germline ends. Here the CDR3 reads CASSRGTSPNEKLFF. Written as DNA, the CDR3 is TGTGCCAGCAGTAGAGGGACGTCCCCGAATGAAAAACTGTTTTTT.

Only a few counts were recorded for this clone. V and J are TRBV19 and TRBJ1-2; D remains unclear. The CDR3 spans 15 residues. Germline V gene lookup returns CDR1 LNHDA and CDR2 SQIVND (reference sequence). Trimming stripped 1 base from V and 8 bases from J, with 17 bases between. The CDR3 region has the DNA TGTGCCAGTAGTATAGGCTTCGGGCTCCTCCAAGGCTACACCTTC. It is translated as CASSIGFGLLQGYTF.

This clone showed up just once. DNA for the CDR3: TGTGCCAGCTCACCACCAGTCGGGGTAGTCTACGAGCAGTACTTC. Protein: CASSPPVGVVYEQYF. J is TRBJ2-7 and V is TRBV18; weak D call: TRBD2 (5 bases). V was clipped by 0 bases and J by 3 bases, with 12 bases between them. There are 15 residues in the CDR3. Germline V gives CDR1 KGHSH, CDR2 LQKENI.

V is TRBV27 and J is TRBJ2-4; D assignment may be TRBD1 or TRBD2 (5 bases each). Trimming took 4 bases from V and 5 from J, leaving 15 bases between them. The CDR3 consists of 15 residues. Germline values: CDR1 MNHEY, CDR2 SMNVEV (reference sequence). CDR3 amino acids: CASSSSERGQNIQYF. CDR3 coding DNA: TGTGCCAGCAGTTCCTCCGAGAGGGGCCAAAACATTCAGTACTTC.

This chain joins TRBV5-1 and TRBJ2-2; D gene unclear. There are 12 residues in the CDR3. In germline, CDR1 is SGHRS, CDR2 YFSETQ. V dropped 0 bases and J dropped 7 bases, with 4 bases sitting between them. For the CDR3, the DNA is TGCGCCAGCAGCTTGGAGGGCGGGGAGCTGTTTTTT. It is translated as CASSLEGGELFF.

The chain joins TRBV4-1 to TRBJ2-5, with 10 bases matching TRBD2. Losses at the gene ends were 6 bases for V and 3 bases for J; bases not matched to a gene: 7. In germline, CDR1 is MGHRA, CDR2 YSYEKL. This CDR3 has 15 amino acids. CDR3 nucleotide sequence: TGCGCCAGCAGGGGAGCGGGGGGGCCTGAAGAGACCCAGTACTTC. This gives the protein CASRGAGGPEETQYF.

This clone was recorded only once. The chain joins TRBV7-9 to TRBJ2-1; D is ambiguous. From germline, CDR1 is SEHNR and CDR2 FQNEAQ (reference sequence). The germline V and J ends were trimmed by 6 bases and 9 bases, with 21 bases remaining between them. The CDR3 has 15 residues. CDR3 in DNA: TGTGCCAGCAGTGCGGCCAGTCGGCGTTCTTCTGAGCAGTTCTTC. Its protein is CASSAASRRSSEQFF.

This chain uses TRBV7-6 with TRBJ1-1, with D unresolved. Germline V gives CDR1 SGHVS, CDR2 FNYEAQ. The CDR3 is 13 residues long. With 6 bases removed from V and 0 bases from J, the gap between germline ends came to 8 bases. The CDR3 protein is CASSPGMNTEAFF. CDR3 coding DNA: TGTGCCAGCAGTCCGGGGATGAACACTGAAGCTTTCTTT.

This clone has only one observation. The rearrangement joins TRBV11-1 to TRBJ1-4, with 7 bases identical to TRBD1. Germline V lookup: CDR1 SGHAT, CDR2 FQDESV (reference sequence). V lost 5 bases, J lost 3 bases, and 6 bases stayed unmatched. The CDR3 extends over 15 amino acids. The CDR3 spells CASSPRGQPNEKLFF. The CDR3 DNA reads TGTGCCAGCAGCCCGAGGGGACAGCCTAATGAAAAACTGTTTTTT.

CDR3 in amino acids: CASSLIGRVSGNEQFF. The CDR3 DNA sequence: TGTGCCAGCAGCTTAATTGGTAGGGTTTCGGGGAATGAGCAGTTCTTC. This chain links TRBV7-3 with TRBJ2-1, with D perhaps matching TRBD2 (5 bases). Per the germline V gene, CDR1 is SGHTA and CDR2 is FQGTGA. V was cut by 1 base and J by 7 bases, with 17 bases left in between. The CDR3 has 16 residues.

This clone was observed a few times. The rearrangement joins TRBV21-1 to TRBJ1-2. TRBV21-1 is termed a pseudogene. This CDR3 spans 16 amino acids. This CDR3 is CASSKAPGEVPNGYTF. As DNA, the CDR3 is TGTGCCAGCAGCAAAGCCCCGGGTGAAGTTCCGAATGGCTACACCTTC.

CDR3 in DNA: TGCGCCAGCAGCCCCCGGGACAGGTTTTACGAGCAGTACTTC. This translates into CASSPRDRFYEQYF. The chain couples TRBV4-3 to TRBJ2-7, with TRBD1 matching over 8 bases. The germline CDR1 and CDR2 sequences are LGHNA and YSLEER. The V segment lost 4 bases and the J segment 4 bases; nucleotides outside the gene matches: 6. This CDR3 region has 14 residues.

This rearrangement joins TRBV13 to TRBJ2-7; possible D gene TRBD1, 6 bases. Germline CDR1 is PRHDT and CDR2 is FYEKMQ (reference sequence). Trimming took off 6 bases at V and 5 bases at J, with 17 bases between the two ends. This CDR3 comprises 14 residues. CDR3 loop: CASSDYGQRDEQYF. DNA for the CDR3: TGTGCCAGCAGTGACTACGGACAGCGCGACGAGCAGTACTTC.

This chain links TRBV14 with TRBJ2-2; D gene ambiguous. Germline CDR1 and CDR2: SGHDN and FVKESK. This CDR3 has 15 residues. V was clipped by 0 bases and J by 3 bases, with 8 bases between them. CDR3 protein: CASSQDSRYTGELFF. CDR3 DNA sequence: TGTGCCAGCAGCCAAGATTCCAGGTACACCGGGGAGCTGTTTTTT.

In this sample, this clone turned up a few times. This rearrangement joins TRBV6-5 to TRBJ2-7; D tentatively reads TRBD1 or TRBD2 (5 bases each). Germline CDR1 reads MNHEY; CDR2 reads SVGAGI. The CDR3 length is 13 residues. The germline V and J ends were trimmed by 6 bases and 3 bases, with 12 bases remaining between them. This chain's CDR3 is CASSLGTDYEQYF. The CDR3 bases are TGTGCCAGCAGCCTCGGGACGGACTACGAGCAGTACTTC.

This clone was counted a single time. The chain couples TRBV2 to TRBJ2-7; D unresolved. The germline V gene has CDR1 SNHLY and CDR2 FYNNEI. This CDR3 region has 16 residues. Between the trimmed V and J ends, which lost 6 bases and 6 bases, there was a span of 24 bases. The DNA for the CDR3 is TGTGCCAGCAGCGGAGTGAAGATGTCCAGGTCTACCGAGCAGTACTTC. It encodes CASSGVKMSRSTEQYF. The whole variable domain, filled in from reference TRBV2 and TRBJ2-7, reads EPEVTQTPSHQVTQMGQEVILRCVPISNHLYFYWYRQILGQKVEFLVSFYNNEISEKSEIFDDQFSVERPDGSNFTLKIRSTKLEDSAMYFCASSGVKMSRSTEQYFGPGTRLTVT.

This clone was found once. The chain employs TRBV5-1 and TRBJ2-1, with D unresolved. Germline CDR1 and CDR2: SGHRS and YFSETQ. This CDR3 comprises 12 residues. The germline V and J ends were trimmed by 0 bases and 8 bases, with 6 bases remaining between them. DNA for the CDR3: TGCGCCAGCAGCTTGGCTCCTCATGAGCAGTTCTTC. The encoded protein is CASSLAPHEQFF.

This clone was seen only a few times. The chain carries TRBV29-1 and TRBJ2-1; D not resolved. The CDR3 contains 12 residues. Germline V gives CDR1 SQVTM, CDR2 ANQGSEA. The V end was cut by 6 bases, the J end by 6 bases, with 12 bases between. CDR3 sequence (DNA): TGCAGCGTCCTCCAAAGGGCCAATGAGCAGTTCTTC. This sequence encodes CSVLQRANEQFF.